The clone carrying this T cell receptor (beta chain) was seen just once. As yet, its antigen is unknown. This sample is part of a study of vaccination effects on CD4 cells after COVID-19. Overall study: The median interval between the second dose and post-vaccine sampling was 72 days.

General study results and limits: A shortage of convalescent patients and an absence of early post-infection timepoints characterized the study.

Antigen-specific CD4+ T cell clonotypes were called by their expansion after viral peptide-pool culture in ViraFEST. After roughly 11 days in culture, the CD4+ T cells were isolated. Two-dose vaccination with either BNT162b2 or mRNA-1273 was given to the participants. Researchers reported culturing two million PBMC in each well, adding about 9.5 IU/ml IL-2 and 9 to 10 ug/ml peptides. In the cultures, half the medium was exchanged for IL-2 medium on days 3 and 7. Assay used: immunoSEQ multiplex PCR; TCRdb lists only in-frame clones, some missing. The data hold tens of thousands of clones, with just under 75% observed a single time. There are 15 residues in the CDR3. Germline V gene sequence: CDR1 LNHDA, CDR2 SQIVND (reference sequence). Trimming took 8 bases from V and 4 from J; bases not matched to a gene: 6.

This receptor was identified in a human donor who received a COVID-19 vaccine. J is TRBJ2-1 and V is TRBV19, with 12 bases lining up with TRBD2. The sequencing here drew on CD4+ T cells from PBMCs cultured with HCoV-229E spike peptides, taken after COVID-19 vaccination. The CDR3 reads CASSLTSGGYNEQFF. In nucleotides, the CDR3 is TGTGCCAGTTCTCTTACTAGCGGGGGGTACAATGAGCAGTTCTTC.